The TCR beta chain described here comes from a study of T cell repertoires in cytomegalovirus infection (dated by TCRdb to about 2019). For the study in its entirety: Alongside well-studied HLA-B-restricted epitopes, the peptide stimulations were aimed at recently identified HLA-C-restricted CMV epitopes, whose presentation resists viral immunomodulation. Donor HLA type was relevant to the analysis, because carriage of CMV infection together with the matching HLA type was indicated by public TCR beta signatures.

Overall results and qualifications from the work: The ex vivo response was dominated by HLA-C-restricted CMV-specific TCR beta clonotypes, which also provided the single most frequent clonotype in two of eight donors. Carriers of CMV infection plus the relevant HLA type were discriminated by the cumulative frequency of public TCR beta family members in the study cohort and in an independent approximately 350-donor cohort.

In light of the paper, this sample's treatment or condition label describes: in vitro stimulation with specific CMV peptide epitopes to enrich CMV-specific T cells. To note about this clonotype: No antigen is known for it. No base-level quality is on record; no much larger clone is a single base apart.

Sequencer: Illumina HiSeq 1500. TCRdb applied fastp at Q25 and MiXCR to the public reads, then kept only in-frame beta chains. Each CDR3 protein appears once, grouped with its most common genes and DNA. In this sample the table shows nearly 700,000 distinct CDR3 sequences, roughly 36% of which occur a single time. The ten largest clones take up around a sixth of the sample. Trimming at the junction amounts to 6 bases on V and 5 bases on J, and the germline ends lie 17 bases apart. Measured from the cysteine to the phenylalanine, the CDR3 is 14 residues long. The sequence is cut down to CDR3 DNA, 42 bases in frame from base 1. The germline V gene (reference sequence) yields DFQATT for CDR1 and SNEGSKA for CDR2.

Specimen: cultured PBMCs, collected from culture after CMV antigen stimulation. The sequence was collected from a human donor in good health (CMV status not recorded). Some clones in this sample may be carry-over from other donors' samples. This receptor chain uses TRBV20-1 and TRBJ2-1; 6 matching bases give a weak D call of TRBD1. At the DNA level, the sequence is TGCAGTGCCCCGGGACAACGGAACAACAATGAGCAGTTCTTC. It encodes CSAPGQRNNNEQFF.